This is a list of T cell receptor beta chains from one sample in a study of blood T cells in healthy people across ages. One entry per CDR3 protein results from TCRdb running MiXCR on the 5' RACE reads. The sample lists roughly 2 million distinct CDR3 sequences, 49% seen once, with more than 2% in the top ten. Sequencing was performed on blood. The receptors come from a woman aged 40 to 55 in good health. CDR3s include the opening cysteine and the closing phenylalanine or tryptophan. The D gene is left open where the match is weak. A row's size may be missing; if present it is once, few, many or a size class.

-	TRBD1	TRBJ2-5	TRBV7-9	CASRVAGQGKEAQYF	TGTGCCAGCAGGGTCGCAGGACAGGGAAAAGAGGCCCAGTACTTC
-	TRBD1	TRBJ1-1	TRBV4-3	CASSQEGGAGTEAFF	TGCGCCAGCAGCCAAGAAGGGGGCGCGGGCACTGAAGCTTTCTTT
-	-	TRBJ2-7	TRBV5-1	CASSLSNGHEQYF	TGCGCCAGCAGCTTAAGTAATGGGCACGAGCAGTACTTC
-	TRBD1	TRBJ1-2	TRBV20-1	CSAQRDGQGYGYTF	TGCAGTGCTCAAAGAGACGGACAGGGTTATGGCTACACCTTC
few	-	TRBJ2-5	TRBV5-1	CASSPDPGETQYF	TGCGCCAGCAGCCCGGACCCTGGAGAGACCCAGTACTTC
-	TRBD1	TRBJ1-1	TRBV7-2	CASSLALGTANTEAFF	TGTGCCAGCAGCTTAGCCCTAGGGACAGCGAACACTGAAGCTTTCTTT
few	TRBD2	TRBJ2-3	TRBV7-9	CASPPERGGRDTQYF	TGTGCCAGCCCTCCGGAGCGGGGGGGCAGGGATACGCAGTATTTT
few	-	TRBJ2-3	TRBV20-1	CSARRRGSSTDTQYF	TGCAGTGCTAGGAGGCGGGGCTCTAGCACAGATACGCAGTATTTT
many	-	TRBJ2-5	TRBV15	CATSGIAGETQYF	TGTGCCACCAGCGGGATAGCCGGGGAGACCCAGTACTTC
-	-	TRBJ2-1	TRBV15	CATSRDLPGSQGYNEQFF	TGTGCCACCAGCAGAGATTTACCGGGATCCCAAGGTTACAATGAGCAGTTCTTC
-	TRBD2	TRBJ2-2	TRBV27	CASSLARGGSGELFF	TGTGCCAGCAGTTTGGCGCGGGGGGGCAGCGGGGAGCTGTTTTTT
few	TRBD1	TRBJ2-1	TRBV19	CASRVAGTGFNEQFF	TGTGCCAGTAGGGTCGCCGGGACAGGGTTTAATGAGCAGTTCTTC
-	TRBD1	TRBJ1-4	TRBV7-9	CASSRPGDRGYEKLFF	TGTGCCAGCAGCCGACCCGGGGACAGGGGTTACGAAAAACTGTTTTTT
once	TRBD1	TRBJ1-6	TRBV6-5	CASSSSGTGGSPLHF	TGTGCCAGCAGTTCCTCTGGGACAGGGGGATCACCCCTCCACTTT
-	-	TRBJ2-5	TRBV28	CASSLRLTVSQETQYF	TGTGCCAGCAGTTTGAGGTTGACGGTTTCACAAGAGACCCAGTACTTC
few	-	TRBJ2-7	TRBV7-2	CASSLSPGSSYEQYF	TGTGCCAGCAGCTTATCTCCAGGGTCCTCCTACGAGCAGTACTTC
-	TRBD2	TRBJ2-6	TRBV7-9	CASSLGEGSSGANVLTF	TGTGCCAGCAGCTTAGGGGAGGGGAGCTCTGGGGCCAACGTCCTGACTTTC
-	-	TRBJ1-5	TRBV20-1	CSASPQMEGKQPQHF	TGCAGTGCTAGTCCACAGATGGAGGGTAAGCAGCCCCAGCATTTT
-	-	TRBJ2-4	TRBV28	CANSPQVGSKNIQYF	TGTGCCAACAGTCCACAGGTTGGAAGCAAAAACATTCAGTACTTC
-	-	TRBJ2-5	TRBV6-6	CASSYSNNLQETQYF	TGTGCCAGCAGTTACTCGAACAATCTCCAAGAGACCCAGTACTTC
-	-	TRBJ2-5	TRBV28	CASSLGPPGRETQYF	TGTGCCAGCAGTTTGGGTCCCCCAGGGAGGGAGACCCAGTACTTC
few	TRBD1	TRBJ2-1	TRBV7-9	CASSSQDRDEQFF	TGTGCCAGCAGCTCACAGGACAGGGACGAGCAGTTCTTC
-	-	TRBJ2-3	TRBV4-1	CASSQEGGRSTDTQYF	TGCGCCAGCAGCCAAGAGGGGGGGCGCAGCACAGATACGCAGTATTTT
-	-	TRBJ2-7	TRBV28	CASSLWEDEQYF	TGTGCCAGCAGTTTATGGGAGGACGAGCAGTACTTC
few	-	TRBJ2-3	TRBV11-2	CASSSDGGREDTQYF	TGTGCCAGCAGCTCAGACGGTGGTAGGGAAGATACGCAGTATTTT
few	-	TRBJ2-7	TRBV4-3	CASRPSLATSYEQYF	TGCGCCAGCAGGCCAAGTCTGGCTACCTCCTACGAGCAGTACTTC
-	TRBD1	TRBJ2-3	TRBV12-3/TRBV12-4	CASSFDRVRADAQYF	TGTGCCAGCAGTTTTGACAGGGTGCGCGCAGATGCGCAGTATTTT
-	TRBD2	TRBJ2-3	TRBV15	CATSLAGGTDTQYF	TGTGCCACCAGCCTAGCGGGGGGCACAGATACGCAGTATTTT
once	-	TRBJ2-1	TRBV28	CASTHRGSGNNEQFF	TGTGCCAGCACCCACCGGGGTAGTGGCAACAATGAGCAGTTCTTC
few	-	TRBJ2-3	TRBV24-1	CATSDYRVSDTQYF	TGTGCCACCAGTGATTACCGGGTTTCAGATACGCAGTATTTT
-	-	TRBJ2-1	TRBV27	CASETNNEQFF	TGTGCCAGCGAAACTAACAATGAGCAGTTCTTC
-	-	TRBJ2-7	TRBV10-3	CAISESWTNYERYF	TGTGCCATCAGTGAGTCGTGGACAAACTACGAGCGGTACTTC
once	TRBD1	TRBJ2-1	TRBV24-1	CATSGARGSYNEQFF	TGTGCCACCAGTGGCGCCAGGGGGTCTTACAATGAGCAGTTCTTC
few	TRBD2	TRBJ2-5	TRBV6-5	CASSVQRGGVETQYF	TGTGCCAGCAGTGTGCAGCGGGGGGGGGTCGAGACCCAGTACTTC
-	-	TRBJ1-1	TRBV4-2	CASSQDGAGLNTEAFF	TGTGCCAGCAGCCAAGATGGGGCGGGTCTCAACACTGAAGCTTTCTTT
-	-	TRBJ2-5	TRBV5-5	CASSYGVGGTQETQYF	TGTGCCAGCAGCTACGGCGTCGGAGGGACCCAAGAGACCCAGTACTTC
few	-	TRBJ2-4	TRBV4-3	CASSQGGGVHGGNIQYF	TGCGCCAGCAGCCAAGGGGGCGGTGTCCACGGGGGCAACATTCAGTACTTC
few	-	TRBJ2-1	TRBV29-1	CSVVKWQGTNNEQFF	TGCAGCGTTGTGAAGTGGCAGGGAACTAACAATGAGCAGTTCTTC
few	-	TRBJ1-2	TRBV12-3/TRBV12-4	CASSPRVPSPLDGYTF	TGTGCCAGCAGCCCTCGGGTTCCCTCGCCGCTGGATGGCTACACCTTC
-	-	TRBJ2-5	TRBV28	CASSLREDSEETQYF	TGTGCCAGCAGTTTAAGAGAGGACTCAGAAGAGACCCAGTACTTC
many	TRBD2	TRBJ2-7	TRBV20-1	CSARGAGGLTYEQYF	TGCAGTGCTAGGGGAGCGGGGGGGCTTACCTACGAGCAGTACTTC
few	TRBD2	TRBJ2-5	TRBV7-2	CASSASSGQETQYF	TGTGCCAGCAGCGCGTCTAGCGGCCAAGAGACCCAGTACTTC
-	-	TRBJ1-5	TRBV5-5	CASSTTGSWQPQHF	TGTGCCAGCAGCACTACAGGGTCCTGGCAGCCCCAGCATTTT
-	TRBD1	TRBJ2-5	TRBV6-1	CASRRQGVRETQYF	TGTGCCAGCAGGCGACAGGGTGTCAGGGAGACCCAGTACTTC
-	-	TRBJ2-5	TRBV6-2/TRBV6-3	CASSYPLEWIQETQYF	TGTGCCAGCAGTTACCCTCTAGAATGGATCCAAGAGACCCAGTACTTC
-	-	TRBJ2-5	TRBV7-9	CASSLAGAGLQETQYF	TGTGCCAGCAGCTTAGCGGGGGCGGGTCTCCAAGAGACCCAGTACTTC
few	-	TRBJ1-2	TRBV20-1	CSAAGGLNYGYTF	TGCAGTGCTGCCGGAGGGCTTAACTATGGCTACACCTTC
-	-	TRBJ2-5	TRBV7-9	CASRPGREETQYF	TGTGCCAGCAGACCCGGACGAGAAGAGACCCAGTACTTC
few	TRBD1	TRBJ2-3	TRBV7-2	CASSLVSWTGTDTQYF	TGTGCCAGCAGCTTAGTGTCTTGGACAGGGACCGATACGCAGTATTTT
many	-	TRBJ2-1	TRBV7-2	CASSRPGYNEQFF	TGTGCCAGCAGCCGTCCGGGGTACAATGAGCAGTTCTTC
-	-	TRBJ1-5	TRBV20-1	CSASNAQPQHF	TGCAGTGCTAGTAATGCTCAGCCCCAGCATTTT
many	TRBD2	TRBJ2-1	TRBV20-1	CSASGGASRLLYEQFF	TGCAGTGCTAGCGGGGGGGCGTCTCGATTATTGTATGAGCAGTTCTTC
-	-	TRBJ2-5	TRBV7-2	CASSLAQSGAETQYF	TGTGCCAGCAGCTTAGCGCAATCGGGGGCAGAGACCCAGTACTTC
-	TRBD2	TRBJ2-7	TRBV7-2	CASSFDGGGAYEQYF	TGTGCCAGCAGCTTCGATGGCGGGGGAGCCTACGAGCAGTACTTC
-	-	TRBJ2-7	TRBV29-1	CSVILGSEQYF	TGCAGCGTAATACTCGGATCCGAGCAGTACTTC